This T cell receptor beta chain comes out of a study of blood T cell repertoires in COVID-19. Looking at the study overall: Samples came from the United States, Italy and Spain, spanning acute and convalescent COVID-19. PBMCs, B-cell-depleted T cells, or T cells provided the cDNA or gDNA that made up the material.

This clone came up a few times. The CDR3 is 13 residues long. The germline V gene encodes CDR1 SGHAT and CDR2 FQNNGV. V lost 2 bases, J lost 3 bases, and 7 bases lay in between. Per the original data handling: Scientists estimated how many nucleated cells there were by amplifying reference gene primers. Assay: immunoSEQ multiplex PCR; the TCRdb copy retains only in-frame clones and omits some. The V and J calls and clone size come from that table; D and trimming were worked out from the DNA. The table records around 270,000 clones, more than 85% of them present only once. The V call is TRBV11-2, the J call TRBJ2-5; TRBD2 might be the D (5 bases). The origin of this receptor is a woman aged 60-75 years with COVID-19, enrolled during active disease. The sequenced sample was peripheral blood. The CDR3 loop is CASSLSGEETQYF. CDR3 DNA sequence: TGTGCCAGCAGCTTAAGCGGAGAAGAGACCCAGTACTTC. Full variable domain (missing parts from reference TRBV11-2 and TRBJ2-5): EAGVAQSPRYKIIEKRQSVAFWCNPISGHATLYWYQQILGQGPKLLIQFQNNGVVDDSQLPKDRFSAERLKGVDSTLKIQPAKLEDSAVYLCASSLSGEETQYFGPGTRLLVL.